This is a list of T cell receptor beta chains from one sample in a study of T cells in Graves' hyperthyroidism and ophthalmopathy. TCRdb independently ran MiXCR on the multiplex PCR reads; one entry per CDR3 protein. Altogether a few hundred thousand distinct CDR3 sequences are present, about 15% being singletons, with the ten largest covering 5.8%. Sequencing was done on a sample of blood. These receptors were obtained from a woman in her twenties or thirties with Graves' hyperthyroidism that later progressed to Graves' ophthalmopathy. The CDR3 runs from the conserved cysteine through the conserved F or W. Rows may omit the clone size; those that give it use once, few, many or a size class.

TRBV20-1	many	TRBJ2-1	CSARDLGAGDEQFF
TRBV7-2	many	TRBJ2-2	CASSAQASAGELFF
TRBV28	many	TRBJ1-2	CASSTPRTGVGYTF
TRBV24-1	few	TRBJ1-2	CATSPGSSSWNYGYTF
TRBV28	once	TRBJ2-6	CASYTQGSTGANVLTF
TRBV27	many	TRBJ2-2	CASSPGTSTGELFF
TRBV6-1	few	TRBJ1-2	CASSKTGTGGPPGYTF
TRBV5-1	many	TRBJ2-1	CASSTASGSYNEQFF
TRBV12-3/TRBV12-4	many	TRBJ2-1	CASSLWSVADSYNEQFF
TRBV2	many	TRBJ2-1	CASTLASYNEQFF
TRBV7-9	many	TRBJ2-1	CASSLAFLSKESYNEQFF
TRBV20-1	few	TRBJ1-2	CSARAAGQVNYGYTF
TRBV27	.	TRBJ1-2	CASSLTAEGALDYGYTF
TRBV5-1	many	TRBJ1-1	CASSLETEPNTEAFF
TRBV4-2	few	TRBJ2-1	CASSQAHPSYEQFF
TRBV6-1	.	TRBJ2-7	CASSELAGVSYEQYF
TRBV27	many	TRBJ2-2	CASSLSSGDTGELFF
TRBV28	many	TRBJ1-1	CASHTSSEAFF
TRBV2	many	TRBJ2-7	CASSAGTSGPYEQYF
TRBV25-1	.	TRBJ2-2	CASRGLAGGPSYTGELFF
TRBV28	.	TRBJ1-6	CASSYPGQGYSPLHF
TRBV18	many	TRBJ1-4	CASSTQGPNEKLFF
TRBV28	.	TRBJ2-3	CASMETRRTDTQYF
TRBV27	many	TRBJ1-6	CASSLKVGGSPLHF
TRBV6-2/TRBV6-3	many	TRBJ1-1	CASTDGTIQMNTEAFF
TRBV28	few	TRBJ2-1	CASSDPGLPNNEQFF
TRBV9	many	TRBJ2-3	CASSALRGDTQYF
TRBV2	many	TRBJ2-1	CASSVGLAGPLSSYNEQFF
TRBV12-3/TRBV12-4	many	TRBJ2-5	CASSLRPGGETQYF
TRBV18	.	TRBJ1-1	CASSPFPPGDGLNTEAFF
TRBV4-2	many	TRBJ1-4	CASSQEGGGSGEKLFF
TRBV5-5	.	TRBJ2-7	CASSLQRLSGEQYF
TRBV5-1	few	TRBJ2-2	CASSTASGGYTGELFF
TRBV3-1	few	TRBJ2-2	CASSQADRGRGELFF
TRBV28	many	TRBJ1-2	CASSYGRESGYGYTF
TRBV6-1	many	TRBJ1-2	CASRTAYGYTF
TRBV6-2/TRBV6-3	many	TRBJ1-2	CASSYPRQYREYGYTF
TRBV12-3/TRBV12-4	.	TRBJ2-3	CASSPPGARHSTDTQYF
TRBV6-1	.	TRBJ1-4	CASSRVDRIHNEKLFF
TRBV2	many	TRBJ1-1	CASSELVGGTEAFF
TRBV5-8	few	TRBJ2-1	CASSLGLAGAGSYNEQFF
TRBV9	many	TRBJ1-1	CASRNGMNTEAFF
TRBV6-1	.	TRBJ1-5	CASSGRGSGNQPQHF
TRBV10-3	many	TRBJ1-1	CAIRTALNTEAFF
TRBV27	.	TRBJ2-6	CASIHPTEGTEGSASGANVLTF
TRBV11-3	.	TRBJ1-6	CASSLGPRISGSHSPLHF
TRBV7-9	many	TRBJ1-2	CASSPAGGGTNYGYTF
TRBV19	many	TRBJ2-6	CASSQYLPPFEKGGANVLTF
TRBV7-2	.	TRBJ1-2	CASSSPELNYGYTF
TRBV19	.	TRBJ1-1	CASITKQGAETEASF
TRBV3-1	once	TRBJ2-2	CASSQGGTTGAGELFF
TRBV6-1	few	TRBJ2-3	CASSQWTESTDTQYF
TRBV28	many	TRBJ1-2	CASSSLELSVRSNYGYTF